The sequence of this T cell receptor beta chain was determined in a study of blood T cell repertoires in COVID-19. Repertoires were generated with immunoSEQ multiplex PCR, while TCRdb's copy carries only in-frame clones and drops some. The sample consists of 300,000 to 400,000 clones, over 80% of them appearing once. Sample: peripheral blood. The receptor's source is a man aged 25-45 years with COVID-19, enrolled during active disease.

The CDR3 sequence is CASSIQRGTGYYEQYF. The CDR3 DNA is TGTGCCAGTAGTATCCAAAGGGGGACAGGGTACTACGAGCAGTACTTC. The V and J genes are TRBV19 and TRBJ2-7; 9 positions match TRBD1. This CDR3 contains 16 residues. The V gene end was trimmed by 3 bases and the J gene end by 3 bases; junction bases not matched to a gene: 9. Germline lookup yields CDR1 LNHDA and CDR2 SQIVND (reference sequence).